This is a list of T cell receptor beta chains from one sample in a study of blood T cell repertoires in COVID-19. Clones were read by immunoSEQ multiplex PCR, and TCRdb kept only the in-frame ones, dropping some. The table has about 190,000 clones, around 91% seen once; the top ten hold roughly 0.6%. The sample was peripheral blood. These receptors originate from a man aged 45-60 years with acute or convalescent COVID-19. CDR3s include the opening cysteine and the closing phenylalanine or tryptophan.

J gene	V gene	CDR3 protein
TRBJ2-7	TRBV5-1	CASSLGLAGGLDEQYF
TRBJ1-4	TRBV9	CASSAAGSVGEKLFF
TRBJ1-1	TRBV11-3	CASSAGGFRPEAFF
TRBJ2-7	TRBV5-1	CASSLGSGLAGVYEQYF
TRBJ1-2	TRBV11-2	CASSLLRTGRGYTF
TRBJ2-1	TRBV7-3	CASSYTGTGRNEQFF
TRBJ1-4	TRBV10-3	CAISESTSGQGRNEKLFF
TRBJ2-5	TRBV11-2	CASSLSGGGGRALGETQYF
TRBJ1-5	TRBV6-1	CASSGQGAYSNQPQHF
TRBJ1-4	TRBV20-1	CSASAFSQGGVGEKLFF
TRBJ2-3	TRBV5-1	CASSLGRSSVTDTQYF
TRBJ2-7	TRBV25-1	CASSELDEQYF
TRBJ2-2	TRBV3-1/TRBV3-2	CASRYDRGTGELFF
TRBJ1-5	TRBV24-1	CATQRAGNQPQHF
TRBJ1-1	TRBV29-1	CSEQGPQAEAFF
TRBJ1-5	TRBV6-5	CASAAVNQPQHF
TRBJ1-5	TRBV19	CASSSDSMRNQPQHF
TRBJ1-6	TRBV6-5	CASSYSGQVYNSPLHF
TRBJ1-2	TRBV19	CASSEGRDYGYTF
TRBJ1-3	TRBV9	CASSVGGVSGNTIYF
TRBJ2-7	TRBV10-1	CASSVSGLEEQYF
TRBJ2-5	TRBV6-5	CASSYSIAGQETQYF
TRBJ1-2	TRBV6-5	CASSTQGYGYTF
TRBJ2-7	TRBV4-1	CASSQAWTSGSYEQYF
TRBJ1-5	TRBV7-2	CASSLLVREPQHF
TRBJ1-1	TRBV10-2	CASSESQRTNTEAFF
TRBJ1-2	TRBV27	CASSLDRRTYGYTF
TRBJ2-6	TRBV19	CASSPDRLRIGASGANVLTF
TRBJ1-4	TRBV10-3	CGTSTTNEKLFF
TRBJ1-2	TRBV12-3/TRBV12-4	CASRQGYRYGYTF
TRBJ2-1	TRBV11-2	CASSFGDPGYNEQFF
TRBJ2-1	TRBV7-6	CASSLGAGQGPYNEQFF
TRBJ1-6	TRBV10-3	CAINGQEDSPLHF
TRBJ1-6	TRBV7-2	CASSLGGSLSLHF
TRBJ1-4	TRBV7-9	CASSYREEELFF
TRBJ1-2	TRBV28	CASSTTAGESGYTF
TRBJ1-5	TRBV19	CASSIVGGVLGQPQHF
TRBJ1-1	TRBV7-9	CASSPQGGLRTEAFF
TRBJ2-1	TRBV27	CASSFAGDNNNEQFF
TRBJ1-3	TRBV28	CASSPQGSSYTIYF